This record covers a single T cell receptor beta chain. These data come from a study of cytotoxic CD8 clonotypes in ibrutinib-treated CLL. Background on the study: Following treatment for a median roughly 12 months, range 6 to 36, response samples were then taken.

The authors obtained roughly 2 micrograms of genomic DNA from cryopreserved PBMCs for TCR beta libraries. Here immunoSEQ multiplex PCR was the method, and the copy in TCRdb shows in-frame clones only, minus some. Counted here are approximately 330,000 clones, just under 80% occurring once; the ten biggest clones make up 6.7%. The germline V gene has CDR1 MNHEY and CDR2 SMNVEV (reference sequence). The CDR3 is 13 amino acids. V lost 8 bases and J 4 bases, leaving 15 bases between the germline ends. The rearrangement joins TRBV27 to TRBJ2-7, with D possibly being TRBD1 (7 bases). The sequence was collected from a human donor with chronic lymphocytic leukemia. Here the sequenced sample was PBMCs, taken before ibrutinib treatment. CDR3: CASGRGQSYEQYF. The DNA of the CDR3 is TGTGCCAGCGGGCGGGGACAGAGTTACGAGCAGTACTTC.